This paragraph reports one T cell receptor beta chain. Produced via immunoSEQ multiplex PCR; TCRdb's table is partial and in-frame only. The data contain 7,500 to 8,500 clones, about 63% of them singletons. The CDR3 has 15 amino acids. J gave up 10 bases and V 3 bases, and 10 bases lay outside the gene matches. The germline CDR1 and CDR2 sequences are SGHRS and YFSETQ. These data belong to a study of chemoradiotherapy in HPV16-positive cancers. Sampling was performed from a patient who underwent chemoradiotherapy. The TCR was taken from a human donor with HPV-associated anogenital cancer. The chain joins TRBV5-1 to TRBJ1-6; 7 bases match TRBD1. CDR3 sequence reads: CASSSDRADRSPLHF. The DNA for the CDR3 is TGCGCCAGCAGCTCCGACAGGGCGGATAGGTCACCCCTCCACTTT. Full variable domain (remainder filled in from reference TRBV5-1 and TRBJ1-6): KAGVTQTPRYLIKTRGQQVTLSCSPISGHRSVSWYQQTPGQGLQFLFEYFSETQRNKGNFPGRFSGRQFSNSRSEMNVSTLELGDSALYLCASSSDRADRSPLHFGNGTRLTVT.